This record looks at one TCR beta chain sequence and its context. Generated by immunoSEQ multiplex PCR, the TCRdb table keeps only in-frame clones and is missing some. The top ten hold approximately 3% of the sample, which has 110,000 to 150,000 clones, approximately 90% seen once. This entry comes from a study of T cell responses to AZD1222 COVID-19 vaccine. The sequencing here drew on peripheral blood, taken on day 0 of AZD1222 vaccination. This TCR was sampled from an adult in good health.

For the CDR3, the DNA is TGTGCCAGCAGTTACTCCCCCCCCACCTACGAGCAGTACTTC. It yields the protein CASSYSPPTYEQYF. The chain uses TRBV6-7 and TRBJ2-7; D gene unclear. TRBV6-7 carries the ORF label, with uncertain function. V lost 0 bases to trimming and J lost 2 bases, with 8 bases between them. CDR3 length: 14 amino acids.